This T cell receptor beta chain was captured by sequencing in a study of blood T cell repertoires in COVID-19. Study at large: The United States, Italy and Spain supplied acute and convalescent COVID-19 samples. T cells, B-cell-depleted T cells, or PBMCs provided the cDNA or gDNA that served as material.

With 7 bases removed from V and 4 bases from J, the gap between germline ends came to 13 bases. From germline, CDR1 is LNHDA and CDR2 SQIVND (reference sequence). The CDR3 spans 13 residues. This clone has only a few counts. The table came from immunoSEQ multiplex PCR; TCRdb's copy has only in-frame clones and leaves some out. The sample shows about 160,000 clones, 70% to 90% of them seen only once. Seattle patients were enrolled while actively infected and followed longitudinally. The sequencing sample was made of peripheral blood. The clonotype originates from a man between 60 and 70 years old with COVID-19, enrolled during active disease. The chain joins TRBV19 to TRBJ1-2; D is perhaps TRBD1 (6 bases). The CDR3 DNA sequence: TGTGCCAGTACTAACAGGGTTGCCTATGGCTACACCTTC. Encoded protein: CASTNRVAYGYTF.